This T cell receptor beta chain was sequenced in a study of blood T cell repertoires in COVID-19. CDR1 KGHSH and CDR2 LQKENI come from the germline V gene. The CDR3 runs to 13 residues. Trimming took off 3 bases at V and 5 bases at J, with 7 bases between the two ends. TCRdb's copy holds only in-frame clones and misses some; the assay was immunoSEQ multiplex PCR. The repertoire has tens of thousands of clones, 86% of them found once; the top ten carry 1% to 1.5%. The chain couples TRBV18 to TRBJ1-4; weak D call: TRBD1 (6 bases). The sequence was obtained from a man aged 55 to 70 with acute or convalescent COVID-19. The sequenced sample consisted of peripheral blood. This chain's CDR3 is CASSPQGNEKLFF. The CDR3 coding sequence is TGTGCCAGCTCACCCCAGGGGAATGAAAAACTGTTTTTT. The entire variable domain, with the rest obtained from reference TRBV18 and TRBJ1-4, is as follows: NAGVMQNPRHLVRRRGQEARLRCSPMKGHSHVYWYRQLPEEGLKFMVYLQKENIIDESGMPKERFSAEFPKEGPSILRIQQVVRGDSAAYFCASSPQGNEKLFFGSGTQLSVL.